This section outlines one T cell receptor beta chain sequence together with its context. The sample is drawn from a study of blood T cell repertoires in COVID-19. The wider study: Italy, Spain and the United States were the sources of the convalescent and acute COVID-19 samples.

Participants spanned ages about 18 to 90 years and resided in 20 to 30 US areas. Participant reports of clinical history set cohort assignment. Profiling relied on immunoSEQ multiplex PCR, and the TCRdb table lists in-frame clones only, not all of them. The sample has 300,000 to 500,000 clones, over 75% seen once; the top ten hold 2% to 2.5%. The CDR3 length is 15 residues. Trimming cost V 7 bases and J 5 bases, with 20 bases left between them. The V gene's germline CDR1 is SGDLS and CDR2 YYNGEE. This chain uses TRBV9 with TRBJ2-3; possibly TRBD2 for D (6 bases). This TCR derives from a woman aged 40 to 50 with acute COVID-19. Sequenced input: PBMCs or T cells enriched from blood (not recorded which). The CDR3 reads CASAAPGGVGDTQYF. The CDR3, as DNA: TGTGCCAGCGCGGCGCCGGGCGGGGTAGGAGATACGCAGTATTTT.